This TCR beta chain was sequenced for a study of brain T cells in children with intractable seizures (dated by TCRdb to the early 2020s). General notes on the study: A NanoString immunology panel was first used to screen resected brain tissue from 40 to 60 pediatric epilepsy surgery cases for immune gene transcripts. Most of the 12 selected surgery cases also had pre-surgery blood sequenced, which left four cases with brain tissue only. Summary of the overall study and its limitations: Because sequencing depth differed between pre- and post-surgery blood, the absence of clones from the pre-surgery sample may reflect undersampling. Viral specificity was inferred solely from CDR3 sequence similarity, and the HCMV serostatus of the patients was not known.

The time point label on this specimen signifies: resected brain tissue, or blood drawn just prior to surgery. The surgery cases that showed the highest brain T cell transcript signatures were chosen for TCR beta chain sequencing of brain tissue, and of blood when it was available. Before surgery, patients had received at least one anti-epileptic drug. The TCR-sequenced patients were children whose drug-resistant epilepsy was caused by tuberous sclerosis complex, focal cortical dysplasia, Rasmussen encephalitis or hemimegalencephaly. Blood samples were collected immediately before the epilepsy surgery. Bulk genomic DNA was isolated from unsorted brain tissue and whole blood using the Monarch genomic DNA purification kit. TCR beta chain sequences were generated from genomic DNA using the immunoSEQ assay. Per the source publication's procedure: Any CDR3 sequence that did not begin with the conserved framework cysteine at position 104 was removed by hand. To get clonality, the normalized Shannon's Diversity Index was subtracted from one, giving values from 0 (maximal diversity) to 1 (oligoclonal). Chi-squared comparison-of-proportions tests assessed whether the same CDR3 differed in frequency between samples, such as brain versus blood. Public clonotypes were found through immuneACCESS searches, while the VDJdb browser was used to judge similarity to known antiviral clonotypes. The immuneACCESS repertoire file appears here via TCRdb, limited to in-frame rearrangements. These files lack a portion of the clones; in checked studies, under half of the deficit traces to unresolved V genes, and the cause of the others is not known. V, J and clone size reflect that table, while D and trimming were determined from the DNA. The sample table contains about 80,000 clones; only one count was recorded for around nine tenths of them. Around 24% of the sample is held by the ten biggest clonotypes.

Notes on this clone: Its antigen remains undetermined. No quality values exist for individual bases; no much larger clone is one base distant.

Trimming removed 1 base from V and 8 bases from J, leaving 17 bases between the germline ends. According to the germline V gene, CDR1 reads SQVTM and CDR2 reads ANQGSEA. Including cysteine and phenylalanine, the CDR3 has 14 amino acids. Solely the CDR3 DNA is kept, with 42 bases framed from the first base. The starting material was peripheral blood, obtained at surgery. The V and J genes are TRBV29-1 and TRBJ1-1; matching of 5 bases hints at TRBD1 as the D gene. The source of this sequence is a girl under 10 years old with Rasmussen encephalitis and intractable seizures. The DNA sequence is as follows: TGCAGCGTTGAAGGACGTTACGGGGGACTCGAAGCTTTCTTT. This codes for CSVEGRYGGLEAFF.